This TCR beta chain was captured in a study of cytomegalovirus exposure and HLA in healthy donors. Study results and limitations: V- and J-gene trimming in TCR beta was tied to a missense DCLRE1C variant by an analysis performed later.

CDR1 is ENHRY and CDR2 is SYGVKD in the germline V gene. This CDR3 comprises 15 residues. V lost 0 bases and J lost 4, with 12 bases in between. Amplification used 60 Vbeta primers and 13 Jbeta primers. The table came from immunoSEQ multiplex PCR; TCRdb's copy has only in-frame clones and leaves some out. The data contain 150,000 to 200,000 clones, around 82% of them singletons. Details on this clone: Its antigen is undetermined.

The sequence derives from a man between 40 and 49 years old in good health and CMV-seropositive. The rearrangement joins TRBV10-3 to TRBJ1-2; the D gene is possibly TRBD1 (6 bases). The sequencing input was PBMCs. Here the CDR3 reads CAISESGTRVYGYTF. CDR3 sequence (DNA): TGTGCCATCAGTGAGTCCGGGACAAGGGTCTATGGCTACACCTTC.